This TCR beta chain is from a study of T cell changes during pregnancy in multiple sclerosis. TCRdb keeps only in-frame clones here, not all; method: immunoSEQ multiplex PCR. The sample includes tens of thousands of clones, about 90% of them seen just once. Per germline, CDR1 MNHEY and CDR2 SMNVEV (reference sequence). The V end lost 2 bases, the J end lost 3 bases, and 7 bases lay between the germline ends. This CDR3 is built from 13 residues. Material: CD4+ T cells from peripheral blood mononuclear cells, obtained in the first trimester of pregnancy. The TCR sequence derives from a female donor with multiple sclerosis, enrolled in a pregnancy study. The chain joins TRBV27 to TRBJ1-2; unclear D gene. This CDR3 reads CASSLRRDYGYTF. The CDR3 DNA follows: TGTGCCAGCAGTTTAAGGAGGGACTATGGCTACACCTTC.